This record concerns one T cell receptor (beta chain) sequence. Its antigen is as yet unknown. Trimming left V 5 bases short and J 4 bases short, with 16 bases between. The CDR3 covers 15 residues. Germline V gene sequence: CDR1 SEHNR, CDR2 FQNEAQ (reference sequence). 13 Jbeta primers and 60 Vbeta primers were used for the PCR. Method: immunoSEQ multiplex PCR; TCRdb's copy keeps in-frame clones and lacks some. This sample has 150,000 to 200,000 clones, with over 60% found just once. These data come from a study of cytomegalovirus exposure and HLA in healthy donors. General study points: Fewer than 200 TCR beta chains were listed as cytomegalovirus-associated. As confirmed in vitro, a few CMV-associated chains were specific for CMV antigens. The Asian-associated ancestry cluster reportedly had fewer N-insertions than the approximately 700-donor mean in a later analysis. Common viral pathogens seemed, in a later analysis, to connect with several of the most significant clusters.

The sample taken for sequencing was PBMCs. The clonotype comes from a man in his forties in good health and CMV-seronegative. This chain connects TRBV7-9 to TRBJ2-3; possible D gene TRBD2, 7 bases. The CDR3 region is CASSRDGGLADTQYF. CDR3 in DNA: TGTGCCAGCAGCCGAGACGGGGGGCTGGCAGATACGCAGTATTTT.